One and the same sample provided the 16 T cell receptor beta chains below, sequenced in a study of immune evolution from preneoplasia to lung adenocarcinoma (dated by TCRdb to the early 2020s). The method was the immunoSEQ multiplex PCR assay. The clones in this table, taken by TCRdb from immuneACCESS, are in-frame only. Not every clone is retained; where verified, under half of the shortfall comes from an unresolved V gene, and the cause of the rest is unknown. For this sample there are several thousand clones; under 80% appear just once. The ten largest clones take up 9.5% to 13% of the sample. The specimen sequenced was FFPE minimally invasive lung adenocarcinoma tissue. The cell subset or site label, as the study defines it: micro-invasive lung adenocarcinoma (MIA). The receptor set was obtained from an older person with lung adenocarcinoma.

CDR3 nucleotides: TGTGCCACCAGCAGAGACTTCAGGACTTACGAGCAGTACTTC. Translation: CATSRDFRTYEQYF. The chain carries TRBV15 and TRBJ2-7, with D perhaps TRBD2 (5 bases). CDR1 LNHNV and CDR2 YYDKDF come from the germline V gene (reference sequence). Trimming pared 0 bases from V and 4 bases from J, leaving 10 bases between. The CDR3 is 14 amino acids.

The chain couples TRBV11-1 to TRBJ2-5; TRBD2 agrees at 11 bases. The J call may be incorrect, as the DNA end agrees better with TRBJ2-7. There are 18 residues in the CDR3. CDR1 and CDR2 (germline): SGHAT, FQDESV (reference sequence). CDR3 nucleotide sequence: TGTGCCAGCAGCTTAGCGGTCCCGGGACTAGCGGTTCCCTACGAGCAGTACTTC. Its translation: CASSLAVPGLAVPYEQYF.

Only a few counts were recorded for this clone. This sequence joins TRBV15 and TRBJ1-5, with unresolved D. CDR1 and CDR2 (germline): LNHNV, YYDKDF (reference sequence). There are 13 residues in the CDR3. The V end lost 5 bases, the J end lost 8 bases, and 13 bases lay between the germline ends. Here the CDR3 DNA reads TGTGCCACCAGCCCGACTGGAAGGGAGCCCCAGCATTTT. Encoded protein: CATSPTGREPQHF.

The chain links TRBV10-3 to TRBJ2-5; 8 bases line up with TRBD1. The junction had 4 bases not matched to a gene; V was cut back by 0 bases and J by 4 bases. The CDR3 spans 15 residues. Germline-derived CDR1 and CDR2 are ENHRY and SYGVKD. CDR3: CAISESTGAAETQYF. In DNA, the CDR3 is TGTGCCATCAGTGAGTCGACAGGGGCAGCAGAGACCCAGTACTTC.

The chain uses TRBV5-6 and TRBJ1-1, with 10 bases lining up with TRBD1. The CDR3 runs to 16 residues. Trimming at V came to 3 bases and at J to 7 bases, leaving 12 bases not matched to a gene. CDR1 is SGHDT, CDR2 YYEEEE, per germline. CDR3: CASSSSLWDRGYEAFF. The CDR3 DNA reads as TGTGCCAGCAGCTCCTCACTGTGGGACAGGGGCTATGAAGCTTTCTTT.

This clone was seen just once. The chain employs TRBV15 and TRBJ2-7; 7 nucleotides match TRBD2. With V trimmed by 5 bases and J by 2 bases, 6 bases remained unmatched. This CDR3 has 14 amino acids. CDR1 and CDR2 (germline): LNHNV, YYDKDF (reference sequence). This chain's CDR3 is CATSGGRSPYEQYF. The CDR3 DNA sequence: TGTGCCACCAGCGGCGGGAGATCCCCCTACGAGCAGTACTTC.

CDR3 residues: CASSIGQGTYEQYF. The CDR3 DNA is TGTGCCAGCAGCATAGGACAGGGGACCTACGAGCAGTACTTC. The J gene is TRBJ2-7, the V gene TRBV7-2; the match to TRBD1 covers 9 bases. Trimming took 5 bases from V and 2 from J; bases not matched to a gene: 4. Germline V gene lookup returns CDR1 SGHTA and CDR2 FQGNSA. The CDR3 extends over 14 amino acids.

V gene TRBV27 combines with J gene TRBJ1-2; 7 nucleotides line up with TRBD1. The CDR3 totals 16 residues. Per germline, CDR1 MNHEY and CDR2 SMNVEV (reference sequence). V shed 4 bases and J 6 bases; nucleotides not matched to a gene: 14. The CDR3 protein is CASSSDRQFDSDGYTF. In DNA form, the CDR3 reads TGTGCCAGCAGTTCGGACAGGCAATTTGATTCTGATGGCTACACCTTC.

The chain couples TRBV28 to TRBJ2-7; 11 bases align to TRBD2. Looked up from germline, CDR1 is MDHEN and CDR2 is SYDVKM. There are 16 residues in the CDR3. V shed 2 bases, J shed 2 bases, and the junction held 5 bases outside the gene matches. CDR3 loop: CASSLTSGSQPYEQYF. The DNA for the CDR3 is TGTGCCAGCAGTTTAACTAGCGGGAGTCAACCCTACGAGCAGTACTTC.

The CDR3 reads CAWRQGRGAFF. In DNA form, the CDR3 reads TGTGCCTGGAGGCAGGGCAGGGGGGCTTTCTTT. The chain employs TRBV30 and TRBJ1-1, with 7 nucleotides matching TRBD1. The CDR3 covers 11 residues. CDR1 and CDR2 (germline): GTSNPN, SVGIG (reference sequence). The junction had 6 bases not matched to a gene; V was cut back by 3 bases and J by 11 bases.

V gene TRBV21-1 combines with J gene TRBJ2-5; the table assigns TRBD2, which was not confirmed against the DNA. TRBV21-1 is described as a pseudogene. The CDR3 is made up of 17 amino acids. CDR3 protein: CASSKAVLLAFQETQYF. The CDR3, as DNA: TGTGCCAGCAGCAAAGCGGTCTTACTAGCGTTCCAAGAGACCCAGTACTTC.

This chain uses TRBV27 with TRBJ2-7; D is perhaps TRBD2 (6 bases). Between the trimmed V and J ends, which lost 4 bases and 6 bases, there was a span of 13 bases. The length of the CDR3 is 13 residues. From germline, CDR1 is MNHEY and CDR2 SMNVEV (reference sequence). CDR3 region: CASSYRDLGEQYF. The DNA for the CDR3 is TGTGCCAGCAGTTATCGGGACTTGGGCGAGCAGTACTTC.

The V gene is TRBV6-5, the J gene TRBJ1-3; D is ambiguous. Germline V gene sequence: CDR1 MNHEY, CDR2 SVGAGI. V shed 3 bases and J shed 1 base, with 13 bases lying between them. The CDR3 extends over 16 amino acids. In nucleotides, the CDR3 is TGTGCCAGCAGTTATCGGAGATTGGATTCTGGAAACACCATATATTTT. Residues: CASSYRRLDSGNTIYF.

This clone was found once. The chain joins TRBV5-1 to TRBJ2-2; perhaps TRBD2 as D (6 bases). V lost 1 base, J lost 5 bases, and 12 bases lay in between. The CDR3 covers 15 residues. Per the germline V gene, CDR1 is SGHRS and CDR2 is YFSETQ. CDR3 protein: CASSLSGSQTGELFF. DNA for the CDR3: TGCGCCAGCAGCTTGTCCGGGAGCCAGACCGGGGAGCTGTTTTTT.

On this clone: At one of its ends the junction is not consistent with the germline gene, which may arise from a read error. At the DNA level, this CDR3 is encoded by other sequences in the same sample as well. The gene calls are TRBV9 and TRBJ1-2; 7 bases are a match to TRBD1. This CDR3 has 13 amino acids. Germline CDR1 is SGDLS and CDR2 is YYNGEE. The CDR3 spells CASSVGQRNGYTF. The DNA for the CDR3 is TGTGCCAGCAGCGTGGGACAGAGGAATGGTTACACCTTC.

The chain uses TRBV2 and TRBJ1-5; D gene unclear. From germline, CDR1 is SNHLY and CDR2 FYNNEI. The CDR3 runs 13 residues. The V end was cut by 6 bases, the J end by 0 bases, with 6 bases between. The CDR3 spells CASRGDSNQPQHF. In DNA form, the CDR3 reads TGTGCCAGCAGGGGTGATAGCAATCAGCCCCAGCATTTT.